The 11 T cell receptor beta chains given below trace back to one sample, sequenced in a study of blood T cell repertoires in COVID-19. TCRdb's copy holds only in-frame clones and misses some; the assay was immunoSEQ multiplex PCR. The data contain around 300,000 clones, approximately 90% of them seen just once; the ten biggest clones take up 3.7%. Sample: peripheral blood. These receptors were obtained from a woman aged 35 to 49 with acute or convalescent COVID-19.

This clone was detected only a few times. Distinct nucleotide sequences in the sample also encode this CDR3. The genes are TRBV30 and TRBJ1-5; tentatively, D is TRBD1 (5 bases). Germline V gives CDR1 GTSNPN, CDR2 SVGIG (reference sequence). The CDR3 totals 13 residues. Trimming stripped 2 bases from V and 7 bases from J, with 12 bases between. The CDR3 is CAWSRQGGQPQHF. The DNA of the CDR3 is TGTGCCTGGAGTCGGCAGGGCGGACAGCCCCAGCATTTT.

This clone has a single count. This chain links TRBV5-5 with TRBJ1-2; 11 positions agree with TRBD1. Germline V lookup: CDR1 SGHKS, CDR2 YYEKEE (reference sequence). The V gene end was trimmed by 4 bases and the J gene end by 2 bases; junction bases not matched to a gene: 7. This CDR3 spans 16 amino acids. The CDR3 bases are TGTGCCAGCAGCCTTCTCGGACAGGGGGCGAACTATGGCTACACCTTC. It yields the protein CASSLLGQGANYGYTF.

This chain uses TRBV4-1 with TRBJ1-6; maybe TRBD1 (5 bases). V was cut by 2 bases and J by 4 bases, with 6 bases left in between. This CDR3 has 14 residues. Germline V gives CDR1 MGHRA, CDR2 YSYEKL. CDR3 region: CASSQQGYNSPLHF. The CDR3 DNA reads TGCGCCAGCAGCCAACAGGGATATAATTCACCCCTCCACTTT.

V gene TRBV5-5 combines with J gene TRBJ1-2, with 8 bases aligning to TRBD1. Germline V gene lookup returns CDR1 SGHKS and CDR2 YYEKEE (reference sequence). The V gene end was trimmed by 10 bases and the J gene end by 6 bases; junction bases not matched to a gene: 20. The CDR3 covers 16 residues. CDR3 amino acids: CACCLGGVRGLHGYTF. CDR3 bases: TGTGCCTGCTGCTTGGGCGGGGTCAGGGGGCTTCATGGCTACACCTTC.

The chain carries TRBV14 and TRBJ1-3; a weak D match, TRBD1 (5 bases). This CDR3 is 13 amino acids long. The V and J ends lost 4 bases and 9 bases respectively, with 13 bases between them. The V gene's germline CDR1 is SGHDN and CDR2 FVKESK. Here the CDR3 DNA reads TGTGCCAGCAGCCCGCCTTGGGGCGGCACCATATATTTT. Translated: CASSPPWGGTIYF.

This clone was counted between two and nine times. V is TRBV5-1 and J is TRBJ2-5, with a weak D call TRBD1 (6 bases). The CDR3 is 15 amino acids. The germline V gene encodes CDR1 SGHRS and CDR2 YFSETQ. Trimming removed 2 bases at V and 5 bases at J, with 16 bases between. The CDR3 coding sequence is TGCGCCAGCAGCTTAGGGGGACATTCCCGGGAGACCCAGTACTTC. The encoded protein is CASSLGGHSRETQYF.

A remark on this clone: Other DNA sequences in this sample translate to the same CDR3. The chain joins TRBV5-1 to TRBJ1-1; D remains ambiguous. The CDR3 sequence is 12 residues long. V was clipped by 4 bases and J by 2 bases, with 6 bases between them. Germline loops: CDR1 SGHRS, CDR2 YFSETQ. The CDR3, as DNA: TGCGCCAGCAGCCTCAGTAACACTGAAGCTTTCTTT. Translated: CASSLSNTEAFF.

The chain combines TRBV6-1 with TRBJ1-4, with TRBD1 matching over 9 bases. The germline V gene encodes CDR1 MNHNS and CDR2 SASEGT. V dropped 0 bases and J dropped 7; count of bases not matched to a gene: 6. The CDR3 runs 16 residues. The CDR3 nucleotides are TGTGCCAGCAGTGAAGCGGCGGGACAGGGAAGTGAAAAACTGTTTTTT. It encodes CASSEAAGQGSEKLFF.

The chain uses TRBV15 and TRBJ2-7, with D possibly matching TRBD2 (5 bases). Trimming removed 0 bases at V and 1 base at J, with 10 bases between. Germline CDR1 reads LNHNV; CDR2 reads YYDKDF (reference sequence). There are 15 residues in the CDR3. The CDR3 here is CATSRDRGESYEQYV. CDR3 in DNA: TGTGCCACCAGCAGAGATCGGGGAGAGTCCTACGAGCAGTACGTC.

This chain's CDR3 is CATSDLGGLAGNEEQFF. The CDR3 DNA reads as TGTGCCACCAGTGATTTGGGTGGGCTAGCGGGGAATGAGGAGCAGTTCTTC. V is TRBV24-1 and J is TRBJ2-1, with 9 bases matching TRBD2. From germline, CDR1 is KGHDR and CDR2 SFDVKD. The V gene end was trimmed by 0 bases and the J gene end by 10 bases; junction bases not matched to a gene: 12. The length of the CDR3 is 17 residues.

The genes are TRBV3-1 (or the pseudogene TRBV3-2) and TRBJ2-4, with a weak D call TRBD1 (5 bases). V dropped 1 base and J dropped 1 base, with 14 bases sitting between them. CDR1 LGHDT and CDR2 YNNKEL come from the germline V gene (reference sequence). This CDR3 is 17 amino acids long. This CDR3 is CASSQGGAGNAKNIQYF. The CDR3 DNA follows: TGTGCCAGCAGCCAAGGGGGCGCAGGGAATGCCAAAAACATTCAGTACTTC.